This note documents a single T cell receptor (beta chain) sequence. Its antigen is not known. With V trimmed by 6 bases and J by 1 base, 5 bases remained unmatched. The CDR3 covers 16 residues. When the RNA was reverse transcribed, random hexamers were used with an input of 0.5 to 1 ug. Using its own MiXCR run on the immunoSEQ multiplex PCR reads, TCRdb lists one record per CDR3 protein. Altogether tens of thousands of distinct CDR3 sequences are present, approximately 94% being singletons, with the ten largest covering 0.4% to 0.55%. This sample was included in a study of CD8 T cells in Susac syndrome. Study findings and constraints: Susac-specific public clones found in total CD8+ repertoires numbered sixteen, and those in CD8+ TEMRA repertoires numbered five.

The J gene is TRBJ2-2, the V gene TRBV12-3 or TRBV12-4, with 10 positions matching TRBD2. The clonotype was recovered from a human donor with Susac syndrome. Sequencing was carried out using CD8+ T cells from PBMCs. CDR3: CASREGLAVNTGELFF. The CDR3, as DNA: TGTGCCAGCAGAGAAGGACTAGCGGTGAACACCGGGGAGCTGTTTTTT.